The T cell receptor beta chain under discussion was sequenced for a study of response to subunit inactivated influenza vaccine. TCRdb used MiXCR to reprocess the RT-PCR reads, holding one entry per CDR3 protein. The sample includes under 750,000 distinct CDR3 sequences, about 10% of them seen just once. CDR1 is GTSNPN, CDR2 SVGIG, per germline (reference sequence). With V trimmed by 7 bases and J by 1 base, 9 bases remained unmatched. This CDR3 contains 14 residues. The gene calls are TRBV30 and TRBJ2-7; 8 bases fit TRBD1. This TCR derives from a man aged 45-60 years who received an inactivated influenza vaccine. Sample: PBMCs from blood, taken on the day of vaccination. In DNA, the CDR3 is TGTGCCTTGGGGCCGGGACAGGTTTCCTACGAGCAGTACTTC. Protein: CALGPGQVSYEQYF.